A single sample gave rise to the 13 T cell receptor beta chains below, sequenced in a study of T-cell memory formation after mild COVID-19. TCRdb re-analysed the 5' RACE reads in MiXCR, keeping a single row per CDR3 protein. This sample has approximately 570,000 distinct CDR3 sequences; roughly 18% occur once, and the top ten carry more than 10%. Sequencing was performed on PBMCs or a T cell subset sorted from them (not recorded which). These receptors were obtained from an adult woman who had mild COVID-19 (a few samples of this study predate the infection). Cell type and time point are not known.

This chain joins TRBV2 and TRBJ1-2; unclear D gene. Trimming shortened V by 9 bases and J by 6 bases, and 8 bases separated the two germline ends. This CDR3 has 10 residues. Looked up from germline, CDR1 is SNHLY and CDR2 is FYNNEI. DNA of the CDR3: TGTGCCAGTGACACTGATGGCTACACCTTC. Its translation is CASDTDGYTF. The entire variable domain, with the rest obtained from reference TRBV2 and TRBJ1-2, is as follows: EPEVTQTPSHQVTQMGQEVILRCVPISNHLYFYWYRQILGQKVEFLVSFYNNEISEKSEIFDDQFSVERPDGSNFTLKIRSTKLEDSAMYFCASDTDGYTFGSGTRLTVV.

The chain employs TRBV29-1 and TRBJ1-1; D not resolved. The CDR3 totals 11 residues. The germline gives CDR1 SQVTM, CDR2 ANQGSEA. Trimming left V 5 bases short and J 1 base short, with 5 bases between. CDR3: CSVIKNTEAFF. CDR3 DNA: TGCAGCGTTATCAAGAACACTGAAGCTTTCTTT.

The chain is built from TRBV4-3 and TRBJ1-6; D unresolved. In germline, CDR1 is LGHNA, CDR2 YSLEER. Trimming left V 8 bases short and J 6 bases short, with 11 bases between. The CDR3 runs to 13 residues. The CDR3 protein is CASQWRLNSPLHF. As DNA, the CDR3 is TGCGCCAGCCAGTGGCGACTTAATTCACCCCTCCACTTT.

CDR3 DNA sequence: TGTGCCAGCAACCCCCAGTGGCTCAGCACAGATACGCAGTATTTT. This codes for CASNPQWLSTDTQYF. The J gene is TRBJ2-3, the V gene TRBV6-1; D not certain. V gave up 7 bases and J gave up 0 bases, with 14 bases separating them. The length of the CDR3 is 15 residues. Looked up from germline, CDR1 is MNHNS and CDR2 is SASEGT.

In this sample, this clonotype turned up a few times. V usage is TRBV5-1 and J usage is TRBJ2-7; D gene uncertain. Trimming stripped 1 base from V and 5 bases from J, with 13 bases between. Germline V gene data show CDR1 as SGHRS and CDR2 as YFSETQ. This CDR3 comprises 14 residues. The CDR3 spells CASSLSEGLNEQYF. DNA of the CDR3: TGCGCCAGCAGCTTGTCGGAAGGCCTCAACGAGCAGTACTTC.

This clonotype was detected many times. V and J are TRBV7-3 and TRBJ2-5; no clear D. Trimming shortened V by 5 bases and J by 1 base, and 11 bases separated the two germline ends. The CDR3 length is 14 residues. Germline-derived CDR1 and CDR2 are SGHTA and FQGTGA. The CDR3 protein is CASSPGIAQETQYF. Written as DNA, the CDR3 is TGTGCCAGCAGCCCCGGTATAGCCCAAGAGACCCAGTACTTC.

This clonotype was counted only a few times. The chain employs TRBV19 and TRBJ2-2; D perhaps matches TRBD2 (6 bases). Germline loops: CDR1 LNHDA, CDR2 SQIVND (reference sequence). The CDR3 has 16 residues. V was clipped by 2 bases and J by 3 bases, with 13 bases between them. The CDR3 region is CASSISEGHDTGELFF. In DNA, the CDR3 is TGTGCCAGTAGTATATCGGAGGGCCACGACACCGGGGAGCTGTTTTTT.

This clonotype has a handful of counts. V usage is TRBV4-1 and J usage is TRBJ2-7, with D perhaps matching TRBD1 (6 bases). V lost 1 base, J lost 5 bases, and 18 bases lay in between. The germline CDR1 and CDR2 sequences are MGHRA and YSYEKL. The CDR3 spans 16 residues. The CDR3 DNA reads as TGCGCCAGCAGCCAAGGTATACAGGGCAGGGAGCACGAGCAGTACTTC. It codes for CASSQGIQGREHEQYF.

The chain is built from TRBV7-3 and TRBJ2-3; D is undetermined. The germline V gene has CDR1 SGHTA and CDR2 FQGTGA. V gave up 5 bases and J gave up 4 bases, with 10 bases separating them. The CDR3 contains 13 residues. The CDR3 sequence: CASSPESSDTQYF. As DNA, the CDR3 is TGTGCCAGCAGCCCCGAGTCCTCAGATACGCAGTATTTT.

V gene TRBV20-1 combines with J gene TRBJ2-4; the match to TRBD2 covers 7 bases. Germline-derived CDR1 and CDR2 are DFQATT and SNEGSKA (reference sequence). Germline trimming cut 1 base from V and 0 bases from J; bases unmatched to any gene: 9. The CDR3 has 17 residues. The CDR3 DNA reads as TGCAGTGCTAGAGCCCCCGGGACTAAAATAGCCAAAAACATTCAGTACTTC. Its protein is CSARAPGTKIAKNIQYF.

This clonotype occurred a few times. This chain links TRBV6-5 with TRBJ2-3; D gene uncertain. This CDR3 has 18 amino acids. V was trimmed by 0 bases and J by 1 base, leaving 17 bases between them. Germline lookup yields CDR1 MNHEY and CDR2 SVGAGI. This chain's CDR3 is CASSYSMAKAVRTDTQYF. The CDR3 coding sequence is TGTGCCAGCAGTTACTCGATGGCAAAGGCTGTTCGCACAGATACGCAGTATTTT.

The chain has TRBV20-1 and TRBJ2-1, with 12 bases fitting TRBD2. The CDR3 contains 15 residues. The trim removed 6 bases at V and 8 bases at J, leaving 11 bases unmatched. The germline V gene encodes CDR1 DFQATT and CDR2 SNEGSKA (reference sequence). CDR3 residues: CSASPSGGAVDEQFF. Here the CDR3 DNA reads TGCAGTGCGAGCCCTAGCGGGGGGGCTGTGGATGAGCAGTTCTTC.

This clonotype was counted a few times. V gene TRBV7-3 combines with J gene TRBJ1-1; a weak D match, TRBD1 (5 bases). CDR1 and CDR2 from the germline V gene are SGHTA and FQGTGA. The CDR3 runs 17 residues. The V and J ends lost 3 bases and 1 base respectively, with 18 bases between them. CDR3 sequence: CASSFQRLTDWNTEAFF. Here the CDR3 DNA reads TGTGCCAGCAGCTTCCAACGACTGACAGATTGGAACACTGAAGCTTTCTTT.